A single TCR beta chain is shown here with its context. The sample belongs to a study of blood T cell repertoires in COVID-19. Study details: Each recovered donor of Cohort 3 presented with two negative PCRs, clearance, or symptom resolution. COVID-19 samples, acute and convalescent, were from the United States, Italy and Spain. Sources were T cells, B-cell-depleted T cells, or PBMCs; the material itself was cDNA or gDNA.

This CDR3 is built from 13 residues. The V gene end was trimmed by 5 bases and the J gene end by 9 bases; junction bases not matched to a gene: 6. Germline V gene sequence: CDR1 MNHEY, CDR2 SMNVEV (reference sequence). Authors' methods: From reference gene primer amplification, estimates of nucleated cell counts were derived. Produced via immunoSEQ multiplex PCR; TCRdb's table is partial and in-frame only. That table supplies the V and J calls and clone size; D and trimming were determined from the DNA. The table records 200,000 to 250,000 clones, less than 90% of them present only once. The source is a woman in her fifties or sixties in a cohort exposed to, infected with or recovered from COVID-19 (not recorded which). The specimen was PBMCs or T cells enriched from blood (not recorded which). V usage is TRBV27 and J usage is TRBJ2-1, with TRBD1 identical over 8 bases. CDR3 protein: CASSQHRGSEQFF. CDR3 in DNA: TGTGCCAGCAGTCAACACAGGGGGTCTGAGCAGTTCTTC.